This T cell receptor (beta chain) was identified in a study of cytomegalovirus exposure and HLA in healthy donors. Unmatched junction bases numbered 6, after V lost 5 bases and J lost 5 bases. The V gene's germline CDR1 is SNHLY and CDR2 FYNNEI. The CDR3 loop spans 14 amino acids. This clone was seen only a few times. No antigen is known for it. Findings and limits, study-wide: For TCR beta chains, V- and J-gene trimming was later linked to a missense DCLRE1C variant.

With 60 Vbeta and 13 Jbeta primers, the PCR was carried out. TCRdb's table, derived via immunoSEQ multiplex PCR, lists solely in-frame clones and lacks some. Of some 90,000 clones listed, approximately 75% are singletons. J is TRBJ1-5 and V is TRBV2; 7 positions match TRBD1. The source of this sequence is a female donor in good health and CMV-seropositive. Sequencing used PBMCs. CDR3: CASSRQGPDQPQHF. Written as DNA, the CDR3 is TGTGCCAGCAGTCGACAGGGCCCGGATCAGCCCCAGCATTTT.